Sequencing of this T cell receptor (beta chain) was carried out in a study of chemoradiotherapy in HPV16-positive cancers. Study findings and constraints: Non-HPV-specific T cells did not expand in tumors during treatment, whereas candidate HPV-specific clones and E7-related motifs did.

Assay used: immunoSEQ multiplex PCR; TCRdb lists only in-frame clones, some missing. Here the sample spans roughly 29,000 clones, about 90% being singletons. On this clone: No antigen is known for it.

The clonotype was recovered from a human donor with HPV-associated anogenital cancer. Sequencing used blood, obtained from a patient who underwent chemoradiotherapy.

CDR3 nucleotide sequence: TGTGCCAGCAGCTTAGCTCAGGCGACAGTTTACAATGAGCAGTTCTTC. Translation gives CASSLAQATVYNEQFF. J is TRBJ2-1 and V is TRBV7-3, with D perhaps TRBD1 (5 bases). Germline CDR1 reads SGHTA; CDR2 reads FQGTGA. V was trimmed by 2 bases and J by 4 bases, leaving 15 bases between them. The CDR3 runs 16 residues. Combining the CDR3 with reference TRBV7-3 and TRBJ2-1 gives the whole variable domain GAGVSQTPSNKVTEKGKYVELRCDPISGHTALYWYRQSLGQGPEFLIYFQGTGAADDSGLPNDRFFAVRPEGSVSTLKIQRTERGDSAVYLCASSLAQATVYNEQFFGPGTRLTVL.